This paragraph covers one T cell receptor (beta chain) sequence. This clone appeared a single time. Its antigen target is currently unknown. No clone much larger than this one lies a single base away; base qualities are absent. Using the deep immunoSEQ assay, multiplex PCR amplified TCR CDR3 regions from genomic DNA. Genomic DNA extracted from each cell subset was distributed evenly over all wells of several immunoSEQ 96-well plates, and each plate served as one replicate. Each replicate PCR for unsorted PBMC received about 0.3 ug genomic DNA, equal to approximately 29,000 T cell genomes. Ten immunoSEQ deep assay plates were used to sequence unsorted PBMC genomic DNA. Purified libraries were quantified with a Qubit 3.0 fluorometer, sized on a Bioanalyzer 2100, and re-quantified with the KAPA Library Quantification kit. Every immunoSEQ 96-well plate was sequenced on a separate single-read 150-cycle Illumina NextSeq 550 flow cell. The study's own analysis went as follows. Because only junctional sequences without quality scores were contained in the immunoSEQ output, filtering matching that applied to full-length reads could not be performed. To assign V/J genes and CDR3, sequences were annotated using PyIR, a Python wrapper for IgBLAST v1.9, with IMGT germline references. Reads were removed for weak V/J assignments (E-value above 1e-6), missing CDR3, stop codons, out-of-frame junctions, or ambiguous translated residues. A V3J clonotype was defined by an identical inferred V gene, J gene, and CDR3 amino acid sequence. Percentage overlap between repertoires was calculated by dividing the number of shared unique clonotypes by the size of the smaller repertoire. Three approaches were used to assess repertoire richness: RTK rarefaction, the Chao1 estimator, and Recon v2.1 estimates of unobserved clonotypes. TCRdb obtained this table from immuneACCESS and retained in-frame rearrangements with V and J assigned. These tables miss some clones; where compared with another copy, unresolved V genes account for less than half of the shortfall, and the remainder is unexplained. The DNA gave D and trimming, while V, J and clone size come from that table. For this sample there are some 450,000 clones; 70% to 80% appear just once. The top ten clonotypes cover about 12% of the sample.

This record belongs to a study of shared clonotypes between healthy human individuals (dated by TCRdb to about 2020). With respect to the entire study: Two women and a few men aged 18 to 49 years were included in the cohort. To estimate repertoire size and how much clonotype sharing occurs between individuals, the study deeply sequenced the blood TCR repertoires of about five healthy adults. Each donor's leukapheresis produced roughly between about 0.85 and 10 billion PBMCs. To increase sequencing depth and limit assay-specific biases, different laboratories used diverse techniques to prepare libraries and sequence TCR repertoires.

The donors were healthy, HIV-negative adults with no recently reported acute infections or vaccinations. All donors were Caucasian adults living in Nashville, Tennessee, USA. For unsorted samples, about 90 million PBMCs were counted and genomic DNA was extracted with the QIAamp DNA Blood Mini kit. After blood collection by leukapheresis, PBMCs were isolated using Ficoll-Histopaque density gradient centrifugation and then cryopreserved in the vapor phase of liquid nitrogen. The study at large found these results: Sampling was limited to blood, and TCR repertoires in tissue likely differ from TCR repertoires in blood. Pairwise subsampling led to the expectation that sequencing depth would affect the degree of clonotype sharing among donors. Because the study included only a small number of donors, the genetic and exposure-history diversity represented was limited.

Sequenced input: PBMCs. The clonotype comes from a woman between 35 and 50 years old in good health. Some clones in this sample may be carry-over from other donors' samples.

The DNA sequence is given as TGCGCCAGCAGCTTGGTACTAGCGGCCACAGATACGCAGTATTTT. Translated, this gives CASSLVLAATDTQYF. The rearrangement joined TRBV5-1 to TRBJ2-3, with 8 junctional bases fitting TRBD2. From its cysteine to its phenylalanine, the CDR3 spans 15 amino acids. The DNA shown is the 45-base CDR3, in frame from base 1. Trimming removed 0 bases from V and 2 bases from J; the gene matches leave 2 bases unexplained. The germline V gene specifies SGHRS as CDR1 and YFSETQ as CDR2.